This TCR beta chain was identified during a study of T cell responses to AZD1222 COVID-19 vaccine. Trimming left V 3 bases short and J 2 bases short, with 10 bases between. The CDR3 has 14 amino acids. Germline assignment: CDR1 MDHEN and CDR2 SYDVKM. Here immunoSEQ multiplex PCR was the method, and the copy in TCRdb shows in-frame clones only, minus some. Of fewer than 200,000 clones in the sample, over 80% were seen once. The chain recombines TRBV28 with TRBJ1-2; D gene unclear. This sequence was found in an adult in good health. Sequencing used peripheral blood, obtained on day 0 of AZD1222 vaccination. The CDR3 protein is CASSFVKENYGYTF. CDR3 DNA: TGTGCCAGCAGTTTTGTAAAGGAGAACTATGGCTACACCTTC.